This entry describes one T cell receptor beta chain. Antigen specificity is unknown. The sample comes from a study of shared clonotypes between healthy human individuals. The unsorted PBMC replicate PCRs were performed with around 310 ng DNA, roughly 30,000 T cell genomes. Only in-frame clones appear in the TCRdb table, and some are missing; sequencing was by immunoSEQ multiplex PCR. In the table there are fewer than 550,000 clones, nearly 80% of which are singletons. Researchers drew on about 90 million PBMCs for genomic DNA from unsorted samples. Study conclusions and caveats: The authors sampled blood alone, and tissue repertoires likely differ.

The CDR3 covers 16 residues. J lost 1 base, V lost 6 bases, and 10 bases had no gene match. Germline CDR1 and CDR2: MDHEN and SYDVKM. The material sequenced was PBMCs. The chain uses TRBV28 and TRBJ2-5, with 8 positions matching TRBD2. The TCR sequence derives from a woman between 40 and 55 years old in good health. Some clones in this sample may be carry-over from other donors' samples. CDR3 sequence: CASSLPSGLGQETQYF. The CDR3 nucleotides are TGTGCCAGCAGCCTCCCTAGCGGGCTGGGCCAAGAGACCCAGTACTTC.